The clone carrying this T cell receptor (beta chain) was observed a single time. No change in lesions over the prior 6 months defined stable disease. Patients who had received treatment within the previous three months were excluded. The sample comes from a study of resident and recirculating memory T cells in vitiligo. Turning to the study itself: No cells were sorted; samples were homogenized just before genomic DNA extraction.

The junction had 3 bases not matched to a gene; V was cut back by 2 bases and J by 4 bases. CDR3 size: 15 residues. Germline values: CDR1 SGDLS, CDR2 YYNGEE. Assay: immunoSEQ multiplex PCR; the TCRdb copy retains only in-frame clones and omits some. This table holds tens of thousands of clones, roughly 92% found once. The specimen sequenced was blood. This TCR was recovered from a male donor with vitiligo. The V gene is TRBV9, the J gene TRBJ2-1; 10 nucleotides line up with TRBD2. CDR3 sequence: CASSVGLAVYNEQFF. DNA for the CDR3: TGTGCCAGCAGCGTCGGACTAGCGGTTTACAATGAGCAGTTCTTC.